One sample yielded the 21 T cell receptor beta chains listed below, sequenced in a study of neurological immune-mediated disorders. TCRdb itself ran the 5' RACE reads through MiXCR, one entry per CDR3 protein. Here the sample spans 55,000 to 70,000 distinct CDR3 sequences, over 4% being singletons. Sample: PBMCs. The receptors here all came from a human donor with multiple sclerosis. The donor label of this sample is uncertain.

This clonotype was seen ten or more times. CDR3 DNA sequence: TGTGCCAGCAGTTATTCGTACAGGGGAGAGACCCAGTACTTC. This sequence encodes CASSYSYRGETQYF. J is TRBJ2-5 and V is TRBV2; 7 positions match TRBD1. Germline V CDR1 and CDR2: SNHLY, FYNNEI. V gave up 5 bases and J gave up 4 bases; unmatched junction bases: 7. This CDR3 has 14 residues.

This clonotype was counted many times. This rearrangement joins TRBV5-1 to TRBJ2-4; the D gene is possibly TRBD1 (6 bases). Trimming took 4 bases from V and 8 from J, leaving 16 bases between them. The CDR3 has 14 residues. The germline CDR1 and CDR2 sequences are SGHRS and YFSETQ. This CDR3 is CASSPQGFEDIQYF. The CDR3 coding sequence is TGCGCCAGCAGCCCGCAGGGGTTTGAGGACATTCAGTACTTC.

Many counts were recorded for this clonotype. This chain joins TRBV9 and TRBJ2-3; 7 bases line up with TRBD1. V was clipped by 1 base and J by 1 base; unmatched bases: 9. The CDR3 runs 17 residues. Germline V gene lookup returns CDR1 SGDLS and CDR2 YYNGEE. In DNA form, the CDR3 reads TGTGCCAGCAGCGTAAGGGGAGACAGGGTCGGCACAGATACGCAGTATTTT. As protein: CASSVRGDRVGTDTQYF.

This clonotype was counted ten times or more. The rearrangement links TRBV2 to TRBJ2-3; D gene ambiguous. Germline CDR1 is SNHLY and CDR2 is FYNNEI. The CDR3 contains 13 residues. V shed 6 bases and J shed 9 bases, with 16 bases lying between them. In DNA, the CDR3 is TGTGCCAGCAGAGAACTAACCCGATACACGCAGTATTTT. It yields the protein CASRELTRYTQYF. Filled out from reference TRBV2 and TRBJ2-3, the complete variable domain reads EPEVTQTPSHQVTQMGQEVILRCVPISNHLYFYWYRQILGQKVEFLVSFYNNEISEKSEIFDDQFSVERPDGSNFTLKIRSTKLEDSAMYFCASRELTRYTQYFGPGTRLTVL.

The table lists this clonotype with many counts. The chain joins TRBV24-1 to TRBJ2-5; TRBD2 aligns across 9 bases. The trim removed 0 bases at V and 5 bases at J, leaving 9 bases unmatched. Germline loops: CDR1 KGHDR, CDR2 SFDVKD. The CDR3 runs to 17 residues. The chain's CDR3 is CATSDLSQRGELETQYF. The CDR3, as DNA: TGTGCCACCAGTGATTTGTCCCAGCGGGGGGAGCTGGAGACCCAGTACTTC.

In its sample, this clonotype was seen many times. V and J are TRBV15 and TRBJ2-5; TRBD2 matches 8 bases. This CDR3 is built from 16 residues. Germline CDR1 is LNHNV and CDR2 is YYDKDF (reference sequence). The V and J ends lost 1 base and 0 bases, in that order; junction bases with no gene match: 4. Written as DNA, the CDR3 is TGTGCCACCAGCAGAGGTAGCGGGGAGTACCAAGAGACCCAGTACTTC. This codes for CATSRGSGEYQETQYF.

In this sample, this clonotype turned up many times. This rearrangement joins TRBV5-1 to TRBJ2-7; 7 bases map to TRBD1. The CDR3 runs 14 residues. V lost 1 base and J lost 5; bases outside the gene matches: 6. Germline V gene sequence: CDR1 SGHRS, CDR2 YFSETQ. CDR3 residues: CASSLLGGRDEQYF. CDR3 DNA sequence: TGCGCCAGCAGCTTGCTAGGGGGCCGTGACGAGCAGTACTTC.

Of note for this clonotype: This clone may be a read error of a much larger clone one base away. CDR3 sequence: CSARDRLTGGKQFF. The CDR3 coding sequence is TGCAGTGCTAGAGACCGCCTGACAGGGGGTAAGCAGTTCTTC. V usage is TRBV20-1 and J usage is TRBJ2-1, with TRBD1 matching over 9 bases. The germline V gene has CDR1 DFQATT and CDR2 SNEGSKA (reference sequence). The CDR3 contains 14 residues. Trimming removed 0 bases from V and 11 bases from J; junction bases left unmatched: 8.

Many counts were recorded for this clonotype. The chain combines TRBV29-1 with TRBJ2-1; TRBD1 aligns across 7 bases. This CDR3 spans 14 amino acids. Germline V gives CDR1 SQVTM, CDR2 ANQGSEA. Trimming at V came to 7 bases and at J to 3 bases, leaving 9 bases not matched to a gene. The CDR3 loop reads CSAEGTAIYNEQFF. As DNA, the CDR3 is TGCAGCGCCGAGGGGACAGCTATCTACAATGAGCAGTTCTTC.

This clonotype was seen at least ten times. This chain joins TRBV27 and TRBJ2-7, with D unresolved. CDR3 length: 12 residues. CDR1 is MNHEY and CDR2 is SMNVEV in the germline V gene (reference sequence). V was cut by 4 bases and J by 2 bases, with 6 bases left in between. The CDR3 here is CASSSTPYEQYF. The CDR3 nucleotides are TGTGCCAGCAGTTCCACTCCCTACGAGCAGTACTTC.

This clonotype has at least ten counts. V gene TRBV6-5 combines with J gene TRBJ1-4; D gene ambiguous. The CDR3 runs to 15 residues. The V gene lost 2 bases and the J gene lost 8 bases, with 15 bases spanning the gap. CDR1 is MNHEY, CDR2 SVGAGI, per germline. In DNA, the CDR3 is TGTGCCAGCAGTTACAGAGGCGGAGGAAGAGAAAAACTGTTTTTT. Protein sequence: CASSYRGGGREKLFF.

This clonotype was recorded many times. The chain recombines TRBV7-2 with TRBJ2-5; D is uncertain. This CDR3 has 12 amino acids. The V gene's germline CDR1 is SGHTA and CDR2 FQGNSA. V lost 0 bases and J 4 bases, leaving 3 bases between the germline ends. As DNA, the CDR3 is TGTGCCAGCAGCTTAGCCCCAGAGACCCAGTACTTC. The encoded protein is CASSLAPETQYF.

This clonotype was seen at least ten times. This chain connects TRBV24-1 to TRBJ1-5, with a weak D call TRBD1 (5 bases). The CDR3 runs 14 residues. The germline V gene has CDR1 KGHDR and CDR2 SFDVKD. Trimming removed 7 bases at V and 1 base at J, with 10 bases between. CDR3 amino acids: CATSPRDSNQPQHF. The CDR3 bases are TGTGCCACCAGCCCGAGGGACAGCAATCAGCCCCAGCATTTT.

This clonotype was counted ten times or more. The chain has TRBV14 and TRBJ1-1; TRBD1 might be the D (5 bases). This CDR3 has 14 residues. CDR1 is SGHDN, CDR2 FVKESK, per germline. V was clipped by 8 bases and J by 1 base, with 14 bases between them. CDR3 sequence: CASRPWTRNTEAFF. CDR3 DNA sequence: TGTGCCAGCCGACCCTGGACAAGGAACACTGAAGCTTTCTTT. The full variable domain, rest sourced from reference TRBV14 and TRBJ1-1, is EAGVTQFPSHSVIEKGQTVTLRCDPISGHDNLYWYRRVMGKEIKFLLHFVKESKQDESGMPNNRFLAERTGGTYSTLKVQPAELEDSGVYFCASRPWTRNTEAFFGQGTRLTVV.

This clonotype has at least ten counts. The chain uses TRBV20-1 and TRBJ2-3; D might be TRBD2 (7 bases). Per the germline V gene, CDR1 is DFQATT and CDR2 is SNEGSKA (reference sequence). The CDR3 spans 15 residues. Trimming removed 1 base from V and 2 bases from J, with 13 bases in between. CDR3 nucleotides: TGCAGTGCTAGAGGTCCGGGGGGCGACACAGATACGCAGTATTTT. Its translation is CSARGPGGDTDTQYF.

This clonotype was seen ten or more times. The rearrangement uses TRBV20-1 and TRBJ2-7, with D unclear. The germline gives CDR1 DFQATT, CDR2 SNEGSKA (reference sequence). This CDR3 is built from 14 residues. Trimming left V 5 bases short and J 5 bases short, with 19 bases between. The DNA for the CDR3 is TGCAGTGCTCAAGCATCGACAAGTCGGAACGAGCAGTACTTC. This codes for CSAQASTSRNEQYF.

This clonotype was picked up many times. The V call is TRBV5-1, the J call TRBJ2-3; TRBD1 agrees at 7 bases. The length of the CDR3 is 14 residues. The ends lost 6 bases at V and 5 bases at J; junction bases unmatched: 9. CDR1 SGHRS and CDR2 YFSETQ come from the germline V gene. This CDR3 is CASTPQGVIDTQYF. As DNA, the CDR3 is TGCGCCAGCACTCCTCAGGGGGTGATAGATACGCAGTATTTT.

There are many counts of this clonotype. The chain recombines TRBV6-2 or TRBV6-3 with TRBJ1-1; D is unclear. Trimming took 4 bases from V and 4 from J, leaving 13 bases between them. This CDR3 spans 14 amino acids. The germline gives CDR1 MNHEY, CDR2 SVGEGT. The CDR3 sequence: CASSSRIGVTEAFF. CDR3 in DNA: TGTGCCAGCAGTTCCCGGATTGGGGTCACTGAAGCTTTCTTT.

The table lists this clonotype with a few counts. The J gene is TRBJ1-4, the V gene TRBV5-1, with a weak D call TRBD1 (5 bases). From germline, CDR1 is SGHRS and CDR2 YFSETQ. The V and J ends lost 4 bases and 0 bases respectively, with 13 bases between them. This CDR3 is built from 16 residues. The CDR3 region has the DNA TGCGCCAGCAGCCCGGGGGGGTTTGCAACTAATGAAAAACTGTTTTTT. It specifies CASSPGGFATNEKLFF.

This clonotype has at least ten counts. The chain combines TRBV7-7 with TRBJ2-7; no reliable D call. The CDR3 contains 14 residues. Trimming removed 5 bases at V and 0 bases at J, with 11 bases between. Germline CDR1 SSHAT, CDR2 FNYEAQ (reference sequence). This chain's CDR3 is CASSPDGSSYEQYF. The CDR3 DNA is TGTGCCAGCAGCCCGGACGGTAGCTCCTACGAGCAGTACTTC.

This clonotype was counted ten times or more. This chain links TRBV20-1 with TRBJ2-3; D may be TRBD2 (6 bases). Trimming removed 3 bases from V and 2 bases from J, with 9 bases in between. Germline V CDR1 and CDR2: DFQATT, SNEGSKA (reference sequence). This CDR3 is 13 amino acids long. As DNA, the CDR3 is TGCAGTGCTAGCGGGGGTAACACAGATACGCAGTATTTT. Translation gives CSASGGNTDTQYF.